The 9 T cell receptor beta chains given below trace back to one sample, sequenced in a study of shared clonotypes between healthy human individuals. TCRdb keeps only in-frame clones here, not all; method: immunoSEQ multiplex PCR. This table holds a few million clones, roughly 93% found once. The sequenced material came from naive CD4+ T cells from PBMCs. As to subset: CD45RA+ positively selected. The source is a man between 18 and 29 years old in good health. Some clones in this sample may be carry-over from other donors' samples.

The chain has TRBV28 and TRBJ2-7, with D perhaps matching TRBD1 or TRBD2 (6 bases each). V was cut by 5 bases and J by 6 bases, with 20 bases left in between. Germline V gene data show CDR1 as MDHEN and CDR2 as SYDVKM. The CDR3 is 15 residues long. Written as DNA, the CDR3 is TGTGCCAGCAGTCCTCCAGGGTCGGGGGCTATCGAGCAGTACTTC. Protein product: CASSPPGSGAIEQYF.

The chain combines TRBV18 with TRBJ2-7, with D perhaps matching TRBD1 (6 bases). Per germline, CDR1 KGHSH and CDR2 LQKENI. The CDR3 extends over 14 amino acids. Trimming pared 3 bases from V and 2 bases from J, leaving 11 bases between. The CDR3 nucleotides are TGTGCCAGCTCACCGTGGACAGATACCTACGAGCAGTACTTC. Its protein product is CASSPWTDTYEQYF. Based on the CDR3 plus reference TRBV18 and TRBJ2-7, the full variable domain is NAGVMQNPRHLVRRRGQEARLRCSPMKGHSHVYWYRQLPEEGLKFMVYLQKENIIDESGMPKERFSAEFPKEGPSILRIQQVVRGDSAAYFCASSPWTDTYEQYFGPGTRLTVT.

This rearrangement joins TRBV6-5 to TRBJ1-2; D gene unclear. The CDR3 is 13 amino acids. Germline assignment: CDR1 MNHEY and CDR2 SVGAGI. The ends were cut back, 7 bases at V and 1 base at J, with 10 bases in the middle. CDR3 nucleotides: TGTGCCAGCACCGCCGGGCTTAACTATGGCTACACCTTC. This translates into CASTAGLNYGYTF.

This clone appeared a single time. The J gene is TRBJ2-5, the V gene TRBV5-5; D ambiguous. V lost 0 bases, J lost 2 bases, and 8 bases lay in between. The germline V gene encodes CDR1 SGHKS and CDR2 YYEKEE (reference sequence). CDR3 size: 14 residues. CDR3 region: CASSLVMGQETQYF. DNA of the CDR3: TGTGCCAGCAGCTTGGTGATGGGGCAAGAGACCCAGTACTTC.

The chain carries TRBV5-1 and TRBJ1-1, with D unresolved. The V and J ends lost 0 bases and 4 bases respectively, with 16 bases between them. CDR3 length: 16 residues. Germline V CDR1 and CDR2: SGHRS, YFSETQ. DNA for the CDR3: TGCGCCAGCAGCTTGGCCGGTTGGCGAAGCGGCACTGAAGCTTTCTTT. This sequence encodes CASSLAGWRSGTEAFF. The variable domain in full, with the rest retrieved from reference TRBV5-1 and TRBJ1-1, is KAGVTQTPRYLIKTRGQQVTLSCSPISGHRSVSWYQQTPGQGLQFLFEYFSETQRNKGNFPGRFSGRQFSNSRSEMNVSTLELGDSALYLCASSLAGWRSGTEAFFGQGTRLTVV.

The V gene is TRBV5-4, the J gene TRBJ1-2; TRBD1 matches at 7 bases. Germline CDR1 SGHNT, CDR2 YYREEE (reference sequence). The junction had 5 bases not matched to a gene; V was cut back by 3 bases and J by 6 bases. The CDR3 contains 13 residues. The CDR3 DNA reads TGTGCCAGCAGCTACACAGGGGAGGATGGCTACACCTTC. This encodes CASSYTGEDGYTF. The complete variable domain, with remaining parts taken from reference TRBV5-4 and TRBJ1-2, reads ETGVTQSPTHLIKTRGQQVTLRCSSQSGHNTVSWYQQALGQGPQFIFQYYREEENGRGNFPPRFSGLQFPNYSSELNVNALELDDSALYLCASSYTGEDGYTFGSGTRLTVV.

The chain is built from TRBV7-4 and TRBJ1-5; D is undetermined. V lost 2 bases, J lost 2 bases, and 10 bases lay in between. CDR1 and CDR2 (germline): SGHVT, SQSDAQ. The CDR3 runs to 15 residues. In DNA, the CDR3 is TGTGCCAGCAGCTTAAGCACCGATCGCAATCAGCCCCAGCATTTT. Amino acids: CASSLSTDRNQPQHF.

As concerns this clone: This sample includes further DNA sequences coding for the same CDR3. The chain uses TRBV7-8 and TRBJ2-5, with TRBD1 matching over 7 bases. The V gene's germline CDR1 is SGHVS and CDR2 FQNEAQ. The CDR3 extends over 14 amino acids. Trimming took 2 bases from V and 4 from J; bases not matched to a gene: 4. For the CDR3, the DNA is TGTGCCAGCAGCTTACGACAGGGTAGAGAGACCCAGTACTTC. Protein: CASSLRQGRETQYF. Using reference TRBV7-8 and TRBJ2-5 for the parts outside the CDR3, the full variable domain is GAGVSQSPRYKVAKRGQDVALRCDPISGHVSLFWYQQALGQGPEFLTYFQNEAQLDKSGLPSDRFFAERPEGSVSTLKIQRTQQEDSAVYLCASSLRQGRETQYFGPGTRLLVL.

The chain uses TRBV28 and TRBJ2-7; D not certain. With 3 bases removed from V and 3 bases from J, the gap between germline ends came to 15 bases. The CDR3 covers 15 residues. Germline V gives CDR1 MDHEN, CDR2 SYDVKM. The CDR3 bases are TGTGCCAGCAGTTTCGCCGGACGACGCCACTACGAGCAGTACTTC. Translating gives CASSFAGRRHYEQYF. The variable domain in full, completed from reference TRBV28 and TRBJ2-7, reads DVKVTQSSRYLVKRTGEKVFLECVQDMDHENMFWYRQDPGLGLRLIYFSYDVKMKEKGDIPEGYSVSREKKERFSLILESASTNQTSMYLCASSFAGRRHYEQYFGPGTRLTVT.